Each of the 23 T cell receptor beta chains below was sequenced from the same sample in a study of cytomegalovirus exposure and HLA in healthy donors. Libraries were prepared by immunoSEQ multiplex PCR; TCRdb keeps only in-frame clonotypes and omits some of them. The data show some 80,000 clones, about 96% seen once. Source material: PBMCs. Source of these receptors: a woman aged 18-35 years in good health and CMV-seronegative.

V gene TRBV5-1 combines with J gene TRBJ2-1; TRBD1 is a possible D gene (6 bases). The germline V gene has CDR1 SGHRS and CDR2 YFSETQ. With 0 bases removed from V and 3 bases from J, the gap between germline ends came to 10 bases. The CDR3 extends over 15 amino acids. CDR3 DNA: TGCGCCAGCAGCTTGGAAACAGGGAGCTACAATGAGCAGTTCTTC. It encodes CASSLETGSYNEQFF.

V usage is TRBV19 and J usage is TRBJ2-3; D uncertain. The V end was cut by 5 bases, the J end by 6 bases, with 15 bases between. Germline V CDR1 and CDR2: LNHDA, SQIVND (reference sequence). CDR3 length: 14 residues. The DNA of the CDR3 is TGTGCCAGTAGTTCGGTCCCCATTGCGGATACGCAGTATTTT. As protein: CASSSVPIADTQYF.

The V and J genes are TRBV11-2 and TRBJ2-1; tentative D call: TRBD1 (5 bases). The germline V gene encodes CDR1 SGHAT and CDR2 FQNNGV. V was cut by 5 bases and J by 9 bases, with 14 bases left in between. The CDR3 is 13 amino acids. The CDR3 bases are TGTGCCAGCAGCCCCACAACGACAGTTGAGCAGTTCTTC. It translates to CASSPTTTVEQFF.

The chain recombines TRBV6-1 with TRBJ2-7, with a possible D match to TRBD1 (6 bases). CDR1 and CDR2 from the germline V gene are MNHNS and SASEGT. V was cut by 1 base and J by 7 bases, with 14 bases left in between. This CDR3 comprises 14 residues. This CDR3 reads CASSEDFDRREQYF. CDR3 DNA: TGTGCCAGCAGTGAAGATTTCGACAGGAGAGAGCAGTACTTC.

The rearrangement links TRBV5-1 to TRBJ2-1; 7 bases are a match to TRBD2. Losses at the gene ends were 3 bases for V and 4 bases for J; bases not matched to a gene: 7. Germline CDR1 and CDR2: SGHRS and YFSETQ. This CDR3 has 15 residues. The CDR3 region is CASSSLAGAYNEQFF. Here the CDR3 DNA reads TGCGCCAGCAGCTCCTTAGCGGGTGCGTACAATGAGCAGTTCTTC.

The chain carries TRBV21-1 and TRBJ1-5. TRBV21-1 is an annotated pseudogene. The CDR3 consists of 16 residues. The DNA of the CDR3 is TGTGCCAGCAACAACAGGATGGGGGGAAACCATCAGCCCCAGCATTTT. Translated: CASNNRMGGNHQPQHF.

The sample holds a few counts of this clone. The chain employs TRBV30 and TRBJ1-1, with D possibly being TRBD1 (6 bases). This CDR3 spans 13 amino acids. V was pared by 4 bases and J by 1 base, with 10 bases between. Germline CDR1 reads GTSNPN; CDR2 reads SVGIG (reference sequence). The CDR3 here is CAWTRDTNTEAFF. DNA of the CDR3: TGTGCCTGGACCCGGGACACGAACACTGAAGCTTTCTTT.

The gene calls are TRBV7-9 and TRBJ1-1; the match to TRBD1 covers 7 bases. The germline V gene encodes CDR1 SEHNR and CDR2 FQNEAQ (reference sequence). V shed 4 bases, J shed 1 base, and the junction held 9 bases outside the gene matches. The CDR3 consists of 16 residues. The chain's CDR3 is CASSSPRDRKNTEAFF. As DNA, the CDR3 is TGTGCCAGCAGCTCGCCCAGGGACAGAAAGAACACTGAAGCTTTCTTT. Based on the CDR3 plus reference TRBV7-9 and TRBJ1-1, the full variable domain is DTGVSQNPRHKITKRGQNVTFRCDPISEHNRLYWYRQTLGQGPEFLTYFQNEAQLEKSRLLSDRFSAERPKGSFSTLEIQRTEQGDSAMYLCASSSPRDRKNTEAFFGQGTRLTVV.

This clone has a single count. The chain is built from TRBV4-1 and TRBJ1-3; no clear D. The CDR3 is 13 amino acids. Between the trimmed V and J ends, which lost 4 bases and 0 bases, there was a span of 4 bases. Per the germline V gene, CDR1 is MGHRA and CDR2 is YSYEKL. CDR3 region: CASSLRSGNTIYF. CDR3 DNA: TGCGCCAGCAGCCTGCGCTCTGGAAACACCATATATTTT.

This chain uses TRBV2 with TRBJ2-2, with 8 bases matching TRBD1. Trimming at V came to 6 bases and at J to 6 bases, leaving 9 bases not matched to a gene. CDR3 length equals 15 residues. Germline CDR1 and CDR2: SNHLY and FYNNEI. CDR3 residues: CASSPDRVGAGELFF. The CDR3 DNA sequence: TGTGCCAGCAGCCCGGACAGGGTCGGGGCCGGGGAGCTGTTTTTT.

The J gene is TRBJ2-1, the V gene TRBV10-3; tentative D call: TRBD1 (5 bases). The CDR3 is made up of 12 amino acids. V was cut by 0 bases and J by 10 bases, with 7 bases left in between. Germline V gene data show CDR1 as ENHRY and CDR2 as SYGVKD. The CDR3 spells CAISESTGEQFF. The CDR3 DNA reads TGTGCCATCAGTGAGTCAACAGGCGAGCAGTTCTTC.

V and J are TRBV11-2 and TRBJ2-7; D unclear. CDR1 is SGHAT and CDR2 is FQNNGV in the germline V gene. There are 11 residues in the CDR3. The ends were cut back, 3 bases at V and 3 bases at J, with 3 bases in the middle. As DNA, the CDR3 is TGTGCCAGCAGCTTCAACTACGAGCAGTACTTC. Amino acids: CASSFNYEQYF.

The rearrangement links TRBV6-5 to TRBJ1-2; possibly TRBD1 for D (6 bases). Germline V gene data show CDR1 as MNHEY and CDR2 as SVGAGI. This CDR3 comprises 13 residues. The V end was cut by 0 bases, the J end by 8 bases, with 10 bases between. The CDR3, as DNA: TGTGCCAGCAGTTACTCGGGGGCGCAGGGCTACACCTTC. Its translation is CASSYSGAQGYTF.

This clone is a singleton in its sample. The chain has TRBV27 and TRBJ2-3; possibly TRBD1 for D (6 bases). The length of the CDR3 is 15 residues. Germline V gene sequence: CDR1 MNHEY, CDR2 SMNVEV (reference sequence). Deletions cut 6 bases from V and 0 bases from J, with 13 bases between. CDR3 amino acids: CASSLMGASTDTQYF. CDR3 bases: TGTGCCAGCAGCCTCATGGGGGCTAGCACAGATACGCAGTATTTT.

This chain links TRBV10-3 with TRBJ2-3; TRBD1 matches 10 bases. Germline CDR1 and CDR2: ENHRY and SYGVKD. This CDR3 is 16 amino acids long. Trimming at V came to 10 bases and at J to 6 bases, leaving 16 bases not matched to a gene. This CDR3 is CATKGQGSGFRDTQYF. The DNA of the CDR3 is TGTGCCACCAAGGGACAGGGGTCGGGATTTAGGGATACGCAGTATTTT.

This chain connects TRBV15 to TRBJ1-4, with TRBD1 matching 7 bases. This CDR3 spans 16 amino acids. Germline CDR1 LNHNV, CDR2 YYDKDF (reference sequence). The V gene end was trimmed by 5 bases and the J gene end by 0 bases; junction bases not matched to a gene: 6. CDR3 region: CATSGGGPTTNEKLFF. In DNA form, the CDR3 reads TGTGCCACCAGCGGAGGGGGCCCTACAACTAATGAAAAACTGTTTTTT.

The CDR3 nucleotides are TGTGCCAGCAGTCAAAACAACTACGAGCAGTACTTC. Amino acids: CASSQNNYEQYF. The chain uses TRBV27 and TRBJ2-7; D gene unclear. V was shortened by 5 bases and J by 3 bases, with 8 bases between the two germline ends. This CDR3 has 12 residues. Looked up from germline, CDR1 is MNHEY and CDR2 is SMNVEV (reference sequence).

The V call is TRBV19, the J call TRBJ1-2; D might be TRBD1 (6 bases). Germline V CDR1 and CDR2: LNHDA, SQIVND (reference sequence). The V end lost 3 bases, the J end lost 3 bases, and 23 bases lay between the germline ends. CDR3 length equals 18 residues. The chain's CDR3 is CASSMPGDTPSGDYGYTF. The CDR3 DNA sequence: TGTGCCAGTAGTATGCCCGGGGACACTCCTAGTGGGGACTATGGCTACACCTTC.

This chain uses TRBV4-2 with TRBJ2-3, with TRBD2 matching over 14 bases. Germline V gene sequence: CDR1 LGHNA, CDR2 YNFKEQ. The V gene end was trimmed by 3 bases and the J gene end by 4 bases; junction bases not matched to a gene: 12. There are 19 residues in the CDR3. CDR3 sequence (DNA): TGTGCCAGCAGCCACTTCGGGACTAGCGGGAGTTTTGGCGCAGATACGCAGTATTTT. Residues: CASSHFGTSGSFGADTQYF.

The chain joins TRBV23-1 to TRBJ1-5; 7 bases map to TRBD1. TRBV23-1 is an ORF for which the function is uncertain. J lost 3 bases, V lost 6 bases, and 8 bases had no gene match. This CDR3 contains 15 residues. The DNA for the CDR3 is TGCGCCAGCAGCAGATCAGGGGGACCCAATCAGCCCCAGCATTTT. Protein sequence: CASSRSGGPNQPQHF.

This clone appeared once. The rearrangement uses TRBV6-4 and TRBJ2-2; 8 nucleotides align to TRBD2. Germline-derived CDR1 and CDR2 are MRHNA and SNTAGT. Unmatched junction bases numbered 9, after V lost 7 bases and J lost 5 bases. The CDR3 contains 15 residues. The CDR3: CASKKSAGETGELFF. The CDR3 DNA is TGTGCCAGCAAAAAGTCAGCGGGAGAGACCGGGGAGCTGTTTTTT.

The chain uses TRBV18 and TRBJ2-7; TRBD2 might be the D (5 bases). V dropped 3 bases and J dropped 3 bases, with 12 bases sitting between them. The CDR3 is made up of 14 amino acids. In germline, CDR1 is KGHSH, CDR2 LQKENI. CDR3 loop: CASSPGAPLYEQYF. The CDR3 DNA follows: TGTGCCAGCTCACCGGGAGCTCCACTCTACGAGCAGTACTTC.

J is TRBJ2-4 and V is TRBV9, with no clear D. Germline V gives CDR1 SGDLS, CDR2 YYNGEE. Between the trimmed V and J ends, which lost 4 bases and 7 bases, there was a span of 24 bases. The CDR3 sequence is 17 residues long. The CDR3 sequence is CASSHSWLETGRNIQYF. The CDR3 DNA is TGTGCCAGCAGCCATAGCTGGCTCGAAACCGGTAGGAACATTCAGTACTTC. The whole variable domain, filled in from reference TRBV9 and TRBJ2-4, reads DSGVTQTPKHLITATGQRVTLRCSPRSGDLSVYWYQQSLDQGLQFLIQYYNGEERAKGNILERFSAQQFPDLHSELNLSSLELGDSALYFCASSHSWLETGRNIQYFGAGTRLSVL.